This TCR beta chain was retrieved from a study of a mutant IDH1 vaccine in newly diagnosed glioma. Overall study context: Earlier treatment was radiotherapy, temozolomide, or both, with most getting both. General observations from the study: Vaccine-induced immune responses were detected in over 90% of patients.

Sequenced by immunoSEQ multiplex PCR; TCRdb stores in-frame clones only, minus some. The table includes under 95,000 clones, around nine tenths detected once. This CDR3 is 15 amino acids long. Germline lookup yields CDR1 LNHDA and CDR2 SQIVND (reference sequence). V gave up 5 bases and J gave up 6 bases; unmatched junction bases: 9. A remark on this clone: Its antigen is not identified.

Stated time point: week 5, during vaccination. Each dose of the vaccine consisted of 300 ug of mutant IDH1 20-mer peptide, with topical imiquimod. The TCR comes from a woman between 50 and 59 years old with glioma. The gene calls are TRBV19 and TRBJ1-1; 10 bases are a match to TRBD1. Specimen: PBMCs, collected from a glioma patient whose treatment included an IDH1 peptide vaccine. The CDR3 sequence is CASSLGTGVDPEAFF. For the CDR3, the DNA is TGTGCCAGTAGTCTCGGGACAGGGGTTGATCCTGAAGCTTTCTTT.